This section outlines one T cell receptor beta chain sequence together with its context. Its antigen remains unidentified. These data originate in a study of CXCR3-negative and CXCR3-positive naive CD8 T cells. The study, taken as a whole, reports: Naive CXCR3-positive cells had TRB CDR3s more hydrophobic than those of CXCR3-negative naive cells.

5' RACE that incorporated UMI labels was used to prepare the TRB cDNA libraries. TCRdb reprocessed the 5' RACE reads, with one entry per CDR3 protein and no DNA. The ten top clones account for 0.59%, within a sample of around 130,000 distinct CDR3 sequences. The CDR3 is 12 residues long. Germline V gives CDR1 SGDLS, CDR2 YYNGEE. The receptor's source is a human donor in good health. Some clones in this sample may be carry-over from other donors' samples. The sample was naive CXCR3+ CD8+ T cells from blood. Subset here: CD45RO-CCR7+CD27+CD95- naive CD8+ T cells expressing CXCR3 (TNR3+). The rearrangement uses TRBV9 and TRBJ2-1; TCRdb indicates TRBD1, and absent DNA this call remains unverified. CDR3 sequence: CASSSDRDEQFF.